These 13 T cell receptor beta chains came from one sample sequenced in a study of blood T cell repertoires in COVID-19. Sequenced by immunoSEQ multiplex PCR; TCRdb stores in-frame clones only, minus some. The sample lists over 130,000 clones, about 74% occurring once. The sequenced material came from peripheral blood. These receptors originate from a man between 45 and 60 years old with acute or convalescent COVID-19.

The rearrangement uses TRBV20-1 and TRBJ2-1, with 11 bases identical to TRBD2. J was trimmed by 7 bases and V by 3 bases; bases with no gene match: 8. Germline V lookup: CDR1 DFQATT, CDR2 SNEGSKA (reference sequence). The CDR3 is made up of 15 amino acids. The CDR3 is CSASSGGGVSNEQFF. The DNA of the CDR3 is TGCAGTGCTAGTAGCGGGGGGGGCGTGTCGAATGAGCAGTTCTTC.

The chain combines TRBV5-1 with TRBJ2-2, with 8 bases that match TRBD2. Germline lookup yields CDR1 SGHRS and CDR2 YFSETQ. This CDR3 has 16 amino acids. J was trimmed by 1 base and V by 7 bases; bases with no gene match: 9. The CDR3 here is CASSRGGGLNTGELFF. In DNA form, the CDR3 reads TGCGCCAGCTCTCGGGGCGGGGGGCTGAACACCGGGGAGCTGTTTTTT.

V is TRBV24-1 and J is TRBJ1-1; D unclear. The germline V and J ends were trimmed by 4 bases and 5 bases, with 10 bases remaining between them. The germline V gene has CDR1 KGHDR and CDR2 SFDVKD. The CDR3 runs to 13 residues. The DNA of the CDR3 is TGTGCCACCAGTGACCCTTTGCGTACTGAAGCTTTCTTT. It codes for CATSDPLRTEAFF.

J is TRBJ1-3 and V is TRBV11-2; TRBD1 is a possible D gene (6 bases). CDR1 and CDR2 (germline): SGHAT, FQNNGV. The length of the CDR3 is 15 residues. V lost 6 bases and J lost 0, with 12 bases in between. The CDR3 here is CASSASDSSGNTIYF. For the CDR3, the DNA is TGTGCCAGCAGTGCCTCGGACAGCTCTGGAAACACCATATATTTT.

CDR3: CASTGFYVPFF. As DNA, the CDR3 is TGTGCCAGTACAGGGTTCTACGTGCCGTTCTTC. The chain joins TRBV19 to TRBJ2-1, with a possible D match to TRBD1 (5 bases). Deletions cut 7 bases from V and 15 bases from J, with 16 bases between. The CDR3 is made up of 11 amino acids. Germline lookup yields CDR1 LNHDA and CDR2 SQIVND (reference sequence). Variable domain in full (rest from reference TRBV19 and TRBJ2-1): DGGITQSPKYLFRKEGQNVTLSCEQNLNHDAMYWYRQDPGQGLRLIYYSQIVNDFQKGDIAEGYSVSREKKESFPLTVTSAQKNPTAFYLCASTGFYVPFFGPGTRLTVL.

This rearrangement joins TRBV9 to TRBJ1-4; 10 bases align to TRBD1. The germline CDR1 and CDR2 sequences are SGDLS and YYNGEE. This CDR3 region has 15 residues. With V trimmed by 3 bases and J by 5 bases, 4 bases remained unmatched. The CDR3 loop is CASSDQTGGNEKLFF. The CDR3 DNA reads TGTGCCAGCAGCGATCAGACAGGGGGCAATGAAAAACTGTTTTTT.

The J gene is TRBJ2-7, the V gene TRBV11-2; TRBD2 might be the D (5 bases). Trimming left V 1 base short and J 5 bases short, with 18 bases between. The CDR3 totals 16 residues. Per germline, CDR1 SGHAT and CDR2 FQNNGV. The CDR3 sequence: CASSLGLRVPEDEQYF. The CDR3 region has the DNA TGTGCCAGCAGCTTAGGCTTGCGGGTTCCCGAGGACGAGCAGTACTTC.

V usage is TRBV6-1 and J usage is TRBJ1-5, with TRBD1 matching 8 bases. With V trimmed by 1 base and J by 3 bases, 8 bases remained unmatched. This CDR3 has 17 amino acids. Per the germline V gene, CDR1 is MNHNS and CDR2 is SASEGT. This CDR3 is CASSEEGRGRFNQPQHF. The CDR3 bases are TGTGCCAGCAGTGAAGAGGGCAGGGGGCGGTTCAATCAGCCCCAGCATTTT.

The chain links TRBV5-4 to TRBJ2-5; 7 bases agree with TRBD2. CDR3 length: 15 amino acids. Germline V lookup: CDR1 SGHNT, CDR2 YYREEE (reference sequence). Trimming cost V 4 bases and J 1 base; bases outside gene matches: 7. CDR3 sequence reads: CASSASSGPQETQYF. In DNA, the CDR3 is TGTGCCAGCAGCGCATCTAGCGGACCCCAAGAGACCCAGTACTTC.

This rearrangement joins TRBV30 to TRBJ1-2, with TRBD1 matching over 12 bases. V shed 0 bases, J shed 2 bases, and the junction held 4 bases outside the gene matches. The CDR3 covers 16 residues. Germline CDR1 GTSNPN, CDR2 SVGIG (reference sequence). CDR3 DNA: TGTGCCTGGAGTGTAATGGGACAGGGGGCGAACTATGGCTACACCTTC. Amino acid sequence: CAWSVMGQGANYGYTF.

CDR3 sequence reads: CASSLSGDRNQPQHF. In DNA form, the CDR3 reads TGCGCCAGCAGCTTATCAGGGGATAGGAATCAGCCCCAGCATTTT. The chain carries TRBV5-1 and TRBJ1-5; D possibly corresponds to TRBD1 (6 bases). The germline V gene encodes CDR1 SGHRS and CDR2 YFSETQ. Trimming removed 2 bases at V and 4 bases at J, with 13 bases between. The CDR3 contains 15 residues. The whole variable domain, filled in from reference TRBV5-1 and TRBJ1-5, reads KAGVTQTPRYLIKTRGQQVTLSCSPISGHRSVSWYQQTPGQGLQFLFEYFSETQRNKGNFPGRFSGRQFSNSRSEMNVSTLELGDSALYLCASSLSGDRNQPQHFGDGTRLSIL.

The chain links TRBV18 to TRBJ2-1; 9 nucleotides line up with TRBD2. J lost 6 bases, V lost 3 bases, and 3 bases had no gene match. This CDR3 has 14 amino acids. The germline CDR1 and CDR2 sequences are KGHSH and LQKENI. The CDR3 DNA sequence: TGTGCCAGCTCACCGGGACTAGCAGGCAATGAGCAGTTCTTC. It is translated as CASSPGLAGNEQFF.

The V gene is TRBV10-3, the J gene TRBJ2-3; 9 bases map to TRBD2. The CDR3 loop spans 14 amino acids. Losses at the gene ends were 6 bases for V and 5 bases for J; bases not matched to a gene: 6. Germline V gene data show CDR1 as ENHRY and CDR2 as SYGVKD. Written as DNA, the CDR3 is TGTGCCATCAGAGTAGCGGGGGAGCAAGATACGCAGTATTTT. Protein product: CAIRVAGEQDTQYF.